Sequencing of this T cell receptor beta chain was carried out in a study of PD-1 blockade in classical Hodgkin lymphoma. Findings of the study overall: Possibly reflecting disease activity or prior therapy, repertoire differences have causes that remain undefined. CD4+ TCR diversity climbed significantly by C4D1, unlike CD8+ TCR diversity.

The assay was immunoSEQ multiplex PCR, and TCRdb's table has in-frame clones only and misses some. The repertoire holds 40,000 to 65,000 clones, with approximately 89% as singletons. Germline CDR1 and CDR2: SGDLS and YYNGEE. CDR3 length: 17 amino acids. V was pared by 3 bases and J by 0 bases, with 13 bases between. On this clone: Antigen specificity is unknown.

Time point reported: cycle 4 day 1 (C4D1), after 6 weeks of nivolumab. After autologous stem cell transplantation all patients relapsed, and prior brentuximab vedotin exposure differed between cohorts. Complete response, partial response or progressive disease were the best responses. The clonotype was recovered from a human donor with classical Hodgkin lymphoma. Material: peripheral blood mononuclear cells (PBMCs), obtained before the fourth cycle of nivolumab. The chain joins TRBV9 to TRBJ2-6, with D perhaps TRBD2 (5 bases). Written as DNA, the CDR3 is TGTGCCAGCAGCGGAGGGCCCACGCGCTCTGGGGCCAACGTCCTGACTTTC. Translation: CASSGGPTRSGANVLTF.